These 23 T cell receptor beta chains were sequenced from one sample in a study of beta chain features in type 1 diabetes. TCRB transcripts that were expressed got sequenced, as all of the isolated RNA had been reverse transcribed. Generated by immunoSEQ multiplex PCR, the TCRdb table keeps only in-frame clones and is missing some. This repertoire shows fewer than 900,000 clones, roughly a sixth found once; its top ten account for around 0.02%. Sequencing used naive CD4+ T cells from blood. These receptor sequences come from a woman aged 18-29 years in good health.

V usage is TRBV7-6 and J usage is TRBJ2-7; 10 positions match TRBD1. CDR1 SGHVS and CDR2 FNYEAQ come from the germline V gene. The CDR3 sequence is 16 residues long. V was clipped by 5 bases and J by 4 bases; unmatched bases: 11. CDR3 coding DNA: TGTGCCAGCAGCCTCCTTCCCGGGACAGGGGCGTACGAGCAGTACTTC. Its translation is CASSLLPGTGAYEQYF.

The chain links TRBV11-2 to TRBJ2-3, with D hard to call. V was shortened by 3 bases and J by 0 bases, with 13 bases between the two germline ends. The germline gives CDR1 SGHAT, CDR2 FQNNGV. CDR3 length: 16 residues. The CDR3 bases are TGTGCCAGCAGCTTCCCGGGTAGCAGAAGCACAGATACGCAGTATTTT. Amino acids: CASSFPGSRSTDTQYF.

The sample holds a few counts of this clone. The chain combines TRBV7-9 with TRBJ1-2; 9 bases align to TRBD1. Per germline, CDR1 SEHNR and CDR2 FQNEAQ (reference sequence). The CDR3 has 14 amino acids. V was clipped by 1 base and J by 9 bases; unmatched bases: 6. Here the CDR3 reads CASSLEGDRDRYTF. The CDR3 nucleotides read TGTGCCAGCAGCTTAGAGGGGGACAGGGATCGCTACACCTTC.

The CDR3 nucleotides are TGTGCCAGCAGCCGCGGGACTAGCGGTTTGGATGAGCAGTTCTTC. Protein product: CASSRGTSGLDEQFF. This rearrangement joins TRBV7-9 to TRBJ2-1, with 11 bases matching TRBD2. Trimming removed 5 bases from V and 8 bases from J; junction bases left unmatched: 8. The CDR3 totals 15 residues. CDR1 and CDR2 from the germline V gene are SEHNR and FQNEAQ (reference sequence).

This clone has more than one count but fewer than ten. The J gene is TRBJ2-1, the V gene TRBV7-9; 7 bases are a match to TRBD2. CDR3 length: 16 residues. The germline V gene has CDR1 SEHNR and CDR2 FQNEAQ (reference sequence). Trimming cost V 5 bases and J 0 bases; bases outside gene matches: 7. The CDR3 region has the DNA TGTGCCAGCAGCCCGAATGGGAGGGGCTCCTACAATGAGCAGTTCTTC. It yields the protein CASSPNGRGSYNEQFF.

The rearrangement joins TRBV7-9 to TRBJ1-1, with 9 bases matching TRBD1. CDR3 size: 14 residues. CDR1 and CDR2 (germline): SEHNR, FQNEAQ (reference sequence). The V gene end was trimmed by 3 bases and the J gene end by 7 bases; junction bases not matched to a gene: 6. Written as DNA, the CDR3 is TGTGCCAGCAGCTTCCACAGGGGGCTACTTGAAGCTTTCTTT. Encoded protein: CASSFHRGLLEAFF.

The rearrangement links TRBV6-5 to TRBJ2-7; D unclear. The germline V and J ends were trimmed by 6 bases and 0 bases, with 12 bases remaining between them. CDR1 and CDR2 (germline): MNHEY, SVGAGI. The CDR3 length is 14 residues. DNA for the CDR3: TGTGCCAGCAGGAGCAGTAGGACCTCCTACGAGCAGTACTTC. This gives the protein CASRSSRTSYEQYF.

This clone was detected only a few times. The chain combines TRBV28 with TRBJ2-7, with unresolved D. V was cut by 3 bases and J by 1 base, with 7 bases left in between. The CDR3 totals 13 residues. The germline V gene encodes CDR1 MDHEN and CDR2 SYDVKM. The DNA of the CDR3 is TGTGCCAGCAGTTTTTCTCTTTCCTACGAGCAGTACTTC. Its protein product is CASSFSLSYEQYF. The full variable domain, rest sourced from reference TRBV28 and TRBJ2-7, is DVKVTQSSRYLVKRTGEKVFLECVQDMDHENMFWYRQDPGLGLRLIYFSYDVKMKEKGDIPEGYSVSREKKERFSLILESASTNQTSMYLCASSFSLSYEQYFGPGTRLTVT.

With regard to this clone: The identical CDR3 is also encoded by other nucleotide sequences in the sample. The V and J genes are TRBV5-4 and TRBJ2-5; D unresolved. Trimming took 0 bases from V and 1 from J, leaving 4 bases between them. CDR1 is SGHNT and CDR2 is YYREEE in the germline V gene (reference sequence). The CDR3 runs to 13 residues. As DNA, the CDR3 is TGTGCCAGCAGCTTGGCAGTCCAAGAGACCCAGTACTTC. It is translated as CASSLAVQETQYF.

This clone was counted a few times. The chain joins TRBV2 to TRBJ1-1; D is undetermined. This CDR3 spans 12 amino acids. Germline-derived CDR1 and CDR2 are SNHLY and FYNNEI. V was pared by 8 bases and J by 1 base, with 8 bases between. In DNA, the CDR3 is TGTGCCAGCGGGCGGGAGAACACTGAAGCTTTCTTT. This encodes CASGRENTEAFF.

The chain employs TRBV11-1 and TRBJ2-3, with D uncertain. Trimming took off 4 bases at V and 2 bases at J, with 7 bases between the two ends. Germline CDR1 and CDR2: SGHAT and FQDESV (reference sequence). The length of the CDR3 is 13 residues. The CDR3 nucleotides are TGTGCCAGCAGCTGGGCCCTCACAGATACGCAGTATTTT. It translates to CASSWALTDTQYF.

The gene calls are TRBV29-1 and TRBJ2-1; 10 bases line up with TRBD1. The V and J ends lost 7 bases and 8 bases, in that order; junction bases with no gene match: 8. The germline gives CDR1 SQVTM, CDR2 ANQGSEA. This CDR3 has 13 amino acids. The CDR3 nucleotides are TGCAGCGCCAAAGGGACAGGGGAGGATGAGCAGTTCTTC. Translating it yields CSAKGTGEDEQFF.

This clone turned up a few times. V usage is TRBV29-1 and J usage is TRBJ2-7; D is perhaps TRBD2 (5 bases). The CDR3 has 16 amino acids. CDR1 and CDR2 (germline): SQVTM, ANQGSEA. Trimming removed 3 bases at V and 2 bases at J, with 20 bases between. CDR3 DNA sequence: TGCAGCGTTGAGGGGAGCATTGGGAGTCCGCCCTACGAGCAGTACTTC. Amino acid sequence: CSVEGSIGSPPYEQYF.

In this sample, this clone turned up a few times. The gene calls are TRBV2 and TRBJ1-3; D perhaps matches TRBD1 (6 bases). Trimming cost V 9 bases and J 3 bases, with 18 bases left between them. This CDR3 is 15 amino acids long. Per the germline V gene, CDR1 is SNHLY and CDR2 is FYNNEI. CDR3 DNA sequence: TGTGCCAGTCAAGCAGGGGATCGCTTTGGAAACACCATATATTTT. This gives the protein CASQAGDRFGNTIYF.

The V call is TRBV5-8, the J call TRBJ2-1; 11 bases fit TRBD2. CDR3 length equals 19 residues. From germline, CDR1 is SGHTS and CDR2 YDEGEE. J lost 5 bases, V lost 1 base, and 14 bases had no gene match. The CDR3 region is CASSLTRGSLAGADNEQFF. Here the CDR3 DNA reads TGTGCCAGCAGCTTGACACGGGGGTCACTAGCGGGAGCGGACAATGAGCAGTTCTTC.

This clone was detected a few times. The CDR3 bases are TGCGCCAGCAGCCCCCGTAGCGGGAGTGCCTACAATGAGCAGTTCTTC. Amino acid sequence: CASSPRSGSAYNEQFF. This chain links TRBV4-3 with TRBJ2-1, with TRBD2 matching 9 bases. Germline values: CDR1 LGHNA, CDR2 YSLEER. J lost 2 bases, V lost 4 bases, and 6 bases had no gene match. The CDR3 is made up of 16 amino acids.

This chain links TRBV29-1 with TRBJ2-7; D is unclear. V was trimmed by 3 bases and J by 2 bases, leaving 5 bases between them. Germline V lookup: CDR1 SQVTM, CDR2 ANQGSEA. CDR3 length: 11 amino acids. CDR3 protein: CSVETTYEQYF. The CDR3 nucleotides read TGCAGCGTTGAGACAACCTACGAGCAGTACTTC.

The rearrangement links TRBV18 to TRBJ1-1; D is perhaps TRBD1 (6 bases). The germline gives CDR1 KGHSH, CDR2 LQKENI. This CDR3 region has 15 residues. Trimming left V 4 bases short and J 0 bases short, with 12 bases between. In nucleotides, the CDR3 is TGTGCCAGCTCACAACAGGGTCGGGTGAACACTGAAGCTTTCTTT. This encodes CASSQQGRVNTEAFF.

V usage is TRBV7-3 and J usage is TRBJ1-1; D gene uncertain. The germline gives CDR1 SGHTA, CDR2 FQGTGA. The CDR3 spans 13 residues. Trimming removed 0 bases at V and 1 base at J, with 3 bases between. The CDR3 region is CASSLTQNTEAFF. In nucleotides, the CDR3 is TGTGCCAGCAGCTTAACCCAGAACACTGAAGCTTTCTTT.

A few counts support this clone. This chain joins TRBV27 and TRBJ2-6; D gene ambiguous. V was shortened by 3 bases and J by 0 bases, with 9 bases between the two germline ends. Germline V CDR1 and CDR2: MNHEY, SMNVEV (reference sequence). The CDR3 has 16 amino acids. As DNA, the CDR3 is TGTGCCAGCAGTTTTTCCCTCAGCTCTGGGGCCAACGTCCTGACTTTC. It is translated as CASSFSLSSGANVLTF.

The chain recombines TRBV15 with TRBJ2-1; D call uncertain. V lost 1 base, J lost 5 bases, and 9 bases lay in between. The CDR3 sequence is 14 residues long. Per germline, CDR1 LNHNV and CDR2 YYDKDF (reference sequence). The CDR3 nucleotides are TGTGCCACCAGCAGAGCTCTGAAAAACAATGAGCAGTTCTTC. As protein: CATSRALKNNEQFF.

As regards this clone: Other DNA sequences in the same sample also yield this CDR3. The CDR3 loop is CASSLGLALQETQYF. The CDR3 DNA follows: TGTGCCAGCAGCTTAGGACTGGCCTTACAAGAGACCCAGTACTTC. The chain has TRBV7-2 and TRBJ2-5; D is unclear. Per the germline V gene, CDR1 is SGHTA and CDR2 is FQGNSA. The V and J ends lost 1 base and 2 bases respectively, with 11 bases between them. The CDR3 spans 15 residues.

This clone was found a few times. The chain joins TRBV7-2 to TRBJ2-1, with 10 bases identical to TRBD2. The CDR3 is 15 residues long. J lost 8 bases, V lost 6 bases, and 10 bases had no gene match. Germline V gene sequence: CDR1 SGHTA, CDR2 FQGNSA. CDR3 residues: CASREPGLAIHEQFF. CDR3 DNA sequence: TGTGCCAGCAGGGAGCCGGGACTAGCGATCCATGAGCAGTTCTTC.